Each of the 18 T cell receptor beta chains below was sequenced from the same sample in a study of blood T cell repertoires in COVID-19. TCRdb keeps only in-frame clones here, not all; method: immunoSEQ multiplex PCR. Among about 70,000 clones listed, around nine tenths were seen once. The sequenced material came from peripheral blood. Source of these receptors: a woman older than 75 with acute or convalescent COVID-19.

The chain recombines TRBV4-2 with TRBJ2-3; TRBD2 agrees at 15 bases. The CDR3 loop spans 17 amino acids. V lost 4 bases, J lost 1 base, and 3 bases stayed unmatched. The germline CDR1 and CDR2 sequences are LGHNA and YNFKEQ. The CDR3 DNA follows: TGTGCCAGCAGCCGGACTAGCGGGGGGGCGCGCACAGATACGCAGTATTTT. It translates to CASSRTSGGARTDTQYF.

This clone was detected once. The chain uses TRBV28 and TRBJ1-6, with 7 positions matching TRBD1. In germline, CDR1 is MDHEN, CDR2 SYDVKM. The J segment lost 5 bases and the V segment lost 5 bases, leaving 6 bases of the junction unmatched. The CDR3 is 15 residues long. The CDR3 DNA is TGTGCCAGCAGTCCGTCGGGACAGCATAATTCACCCCTCCACTTT. Residues: CASSPSGQHNSPLHF.

The chain uses TRBV7-2 and TRBJ2-2; no reliable D call. The CDR3 is 14 residues long. Germline loops: CDR1 SGHTA, CDR2 FQGNSA. The V gene lost 4 bases and the J gene lost 3 bases, with 9 bases spanning the gap. Here the CDR3 reads CASSYTPDTGELFF. CDR3 DNA: TGTGCCAGCAGCTATACACCAGACACCGGGGAGCTGTTTTTT.

This chain joins TRBV11-2 and TRBJ1-6; the D is unclear. This CDR3 region has 16 residues. V lost 2 bases, J lost 0 bases, and 8 bases lay in between. Per germline, CDR1 SGHAT and CDR2 FQNNGV. CDR3 in DNA: TGTGCCAGCAGCTTAAGTCTGAGCTCCTATAATTCACCCCTCCACTTT. It codes for CASSLSLSSYNSPLHF. Based on the CDR3 plus reference TRBV11-2 and TRBJ1-6, the full variable domain is EAGVAQSPRYKIIEKRQSVAFWCNPISGHATLYWYQQILGQGPKLLIQFQNNGVVDDSQLPKDRFSAERLKGVDSTLKIQPAKLEDSAVYLCASSLSLSSYNSPLHFGNGTRLTVT.

The rearrangement joins TRBV7-2 to TRBJ1-1; no reliable D call. The germline V gene encodes CDR1 SGHTA and CDR2 FQGNSA. There are 14 residues in the CDR3. V lost 3 bases to trimming and J lost 4 bases, with 12 bases between them. CDR3 sequence: CASSFRVAGTEAFF. CDR3 DNA sequence: TGTGCCAGCAGCTTCCGAGTCGCAGGCACTGAAGCTTTCTTT.

This chain connects TRBV9 to TRBJ2-2; tentatively, D is TRBD1 (6 bases). CDR3 length: 15 residues. Trimming cost V 0 bases and J 1 base, with 7 bases left between them. Looked up from germline, CDR1 is SGDLS and CDR2 is YYNGEE. DNA of the CDR3: TGTGCCAGCAGCGTAGTACAGGGGAACACCGGGGAGCTGTTTTTT. Translation gives CASSVVQGNTGELFF.

This chain connects TRBV9 to TRBJ1-1, with D possibly matching TRBD1 (6 bases). Trimming stripped 4 bases from V and 3 bases from J, with 16 bases between. Germline CDR1 and CDR2: SGDLS and YYNGEE. This CDR3 is 15 amino acids long. In DNA form, the CDR3 reads TGTGCCAGCAGCCCCGGGATGAACAGGGACACTGAAGCTTTCTTT. Encoded protein: CASSPGMNRDTEAFF. Using reference TRBV9 and TRBJ1-1 for the parts outside the CDR3, the full variable domain is DSGVTQTPKHLITATGQRVTLRCSPRSGDLSVYWYQQSLDQGLQFLIQYYNGEERAKGNILERFSAQQFPDLHSELNLSSLELGDSALYFCASSPGMNRDTEAFFGQGTRLTVV.

The gene calls are TRBV6-2 or TRBV6-3 and TRBJ2-7, with D unresolved. V lost 5 bases and J lost 4, with 12 bases in between. The germline CDR1 and CDR2 sequences are MNHEY and SVGEGT. The CDR3 has 13 amino acids. The CDR3: CASSLYQLYEQYF. As DNA, the CDR3 is TGTGCCAGCAGTCTATACCAATTGTACGAGCAGTACTTC.

The V and J genes are TRBV12-3 or TRBV12-4 and TRBJ1-2; a weak D match, TRBD1 (5 bases). The CDR3 covers 13 residues. V lost 5 bases and J 0 bases, leaving 7 bases between the germline ends. The DNA for the CDR3 is TGTGCCAGCAGTCGGGACTCTAACTATGGCTACACCTTC. This sequence encodes CASSRDSNYGYTF.

This chain uses TRBV7-2 with TRBJ1-6, with a possible D match to TRBD1 (6 bases). V dropped 6 bases and J dropped 10 bases, with 19 bases sitting between them. The germline V gene encodes CDR1 SGHTA and CDR2 FQGNSA. The CDR3 totals 15 residues. The CDR3, as DNA: TGTGCCAGCAGACCCCAGGGGCGGACTGAGTCACCCCTCCACTTT. It specifies CASRPQGRTESPLHF.

The chain combines TRBV7-2 with TRBJ2-3; 8 bases fit TRBD2. Germline CDR1 is SGHTA and CDR2 is FQGNSA. This CDR3 spans 15 amino acids. Trimming cost V 6 bases and J 1 base; bases outside gene matches: 6. In nucleotides, the CDR3 is TGTGCCAGCAGTCGCGGGGGGCCAGGCACAGATACGCAGTATTTT. Translated, it gives CASSRGGPGTDTQYF.

This chain connects TRBV11-2 to TRBJ2-5, with 11 bases lining up with TRBD2. The CDR3 sequence is 15 residues long. The V segment lost 5 bases and the J segment 3 bases; nucleotides outside the gene matches: 5. Germline V gene lookup returns CDR1 SGHAT and CDR2 FQNNGV. This CDR3 is CASSMGLAAKETQYF. As DNA, the CDR3 is TGTGCCAGCAGCATGGGACTAGCGGCGAAAGAGACCCAGTACTTC. Variable domain in full (rest from reference TRBV11-2 and TRBJ2-5): EAGVAQSPRYKIIEKRQSVAFWCNPISGHATLYWYQQILGQGPKLLIQFQNNGVVDDSQLPKDRFSAERLKGVDSTLKIQPAKLEDSAVYLCASSMGLAAKETQYFGPGTRLLVL.

The V and J genes are TRBV28 and TRBJ2-6; 7 bases are a match to TRBD1. Germline CDR1 and CDR2: MDHEN and SYDVKM. V shed 2 bases, J shed 0 bases, and the junction held 7 bases outside the gene matches. This CDR3 spans 18 amino acids. This chain's CDR3 is CASSLNRGSYSGANVLTF. The CDR3 region has the DNA TGTGCCAGCAGTTTAAACAGGGGAAGTTACTCTGGGGCCAACGTCCTGACTTTC.

In this sample, this clone turned up once. The rearrangement uses TRBV6-5 and TRBJ1-6, with a weak D call TRBD1 (5 bases). The V and J ends lost 6 bases and 14 bases respectively, with 17 bases between them. Germline V lookup: CDR1 MNHEY, CDR2 SVGAGI. The CDR3 totals 13 residues. This CDR3 is CASRPGGTQSLHF. For the CDR3, the DNA is TGTGCCAGCAGACCCGGGGGGACTCAATCCCTCCACTTT.

This chain connects TRBV7-2 to TRBJ1-4; D ambiguous. Germline V gives CDR1 SGHTA, CDR2 FQGNSA. There are 15 residues in the CDR3. The germline V and J ends were trimmed by 7 bases and 5 bases, with 17 bases remaining between them. CDR3 DNA sequence: TGTGCCAGCACGCCCGGGGAGGTTGCCAATGAAAAACTGTTTTTT. It translates to CASTPGEVANEKLFF.

This clone occurred once. This sequence joins TRBV2 and TRBJ1-1, with D perhaps TRBD1 (5 bases). Germline V gene lookup returns CDR1 SNHLY and CDR2 FYNNEI. V lost 7 bases and J lost 0, with 15 bases in between. The CDR3 is 15 residues long. CDR3 region: CASKARDSMNTEAFF. CDR3 nucleotides: TGTGCCAGCAAAGCTAGAGACAGTATGAACACTGAAGCTTTCTTT.

J is TRBJ1-4 and V is TRBV10-2; no clear D gene. The V and J ends lost 3 bases and 17 bases respectively, with 13 bases between them. The CDR3 length is 11 residues. The germline V gene has CDR1 WSHSY and CDR2 SAAADI. DNA of the CDR3: TGCGCCAGCAGTGATGCGGAGCGCGCCTTTTTT. Encoded protein: CASSDAERAFF.

This rearrangement joins TRBV6-6 to TRBJ1-2; TRBD1 matches 9 bases. The J segment lost 8 bases and the V segment lost 6 bases, leaving 4 bases of the junction unmatched. Germline V lookup: CDR1 MNHNY, CDR2 SVGAGI (reference sequence). This CDR3 has 12 amino acids. CDR3 sequence (DNA): TGTGCCAGCAGAACAGGGGGCGACGGCTACACCTTC. Residues: CASRTGGDGYTF.